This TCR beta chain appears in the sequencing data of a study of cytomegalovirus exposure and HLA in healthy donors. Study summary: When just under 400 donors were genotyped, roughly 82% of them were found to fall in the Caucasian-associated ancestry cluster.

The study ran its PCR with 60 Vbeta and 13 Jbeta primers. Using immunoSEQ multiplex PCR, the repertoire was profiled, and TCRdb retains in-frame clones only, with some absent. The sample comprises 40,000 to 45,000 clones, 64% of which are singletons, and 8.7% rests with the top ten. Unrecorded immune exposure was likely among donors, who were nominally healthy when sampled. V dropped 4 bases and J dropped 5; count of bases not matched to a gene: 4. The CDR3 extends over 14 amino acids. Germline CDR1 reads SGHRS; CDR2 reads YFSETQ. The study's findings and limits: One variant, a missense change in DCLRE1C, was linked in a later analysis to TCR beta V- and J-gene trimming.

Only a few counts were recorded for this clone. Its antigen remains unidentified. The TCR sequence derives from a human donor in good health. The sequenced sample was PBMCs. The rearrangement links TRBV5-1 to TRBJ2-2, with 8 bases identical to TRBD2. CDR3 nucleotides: TGCGCCAGCAGCAGCGGGGGTGCTACCGGGGAGCTGTTTTTT. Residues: CASSSGGATGELFF.